The rows below give T cell receptor beta chains drawn from one sample of a study of blood T cells in healthy people across ages. Each CDR3 protein is one row after TCRdb ran MiXCR on the 5' RACE reads. The sample has 500,000 to 650,000 distinct CDR3 sequences, roughly a quarter seen once. These data were also filed under a second study, of T cells of mothers and their children.

Sequenced material: blood. The receptors shown here come from a boy younger than 10 in good health. Each CDR3 is given with its conserved first and last residue. The order of the fields is CDR3 DNA, CDR3 protein, V gene, J gene, D gene, clone size. A D gene is named only where the DNA matches it firmly. Clone sizes are given selectively: once, few, many, or a class where the clone is expanded.

CDR3nt: TGTGCCATCAGTATTCAGGACAGGAACACTGAGGCTTTCTTT
CDR3aa: CAISIQDRNTEAFF
v_gene: TRBV10-3
j_gene: TRBJ1-1
d_gene: TRBD1
abundance: .

CDR3nt: TGTGCCAGCTCACCAGGGTTCGCGAGGGAGACCCAGTACTTC
CDR3aa: CASSPGFARETQYF
v_gene: TRBV18
j_gene: TRBJ2-5
d_gene: .
abundance: .

CDR3nt: TGTGCCACCAGTGTCGTGGGGGCGCCGGGAAACACCATATATTTT
CDR3aa: CATSVVGAPGNTIYF
v_gene: TRBV24-1
j_gene: TRBJ1-3
d_gene: .
abundance: few

CDR3nt: TGTGCCAGCAGTCGGACTAGCAGGTCCTACAATGAGCAGTTCTTC
CDR3aa: CASSRTSRSYNEQFF
v_gene: TRBV6-2/TRBV6-3
j_gene: TRBJ2-1
d_gene: TRBD2
abundance: .

CDR3nt: TGTGCCAGCAGCTTAATCGGGTCTAGCAATCAGCCCCAGCATTTT
CDR3aa: CASSLIGSSNQPQHF
v_gene: TRBV7-2
j_gene: TRBJ1-5
d_gene: .
abundance: .

CDR3nt: TGCGCCAGCAGCTTGGCCGGAGGGAGGAACGATGAGCAGTTCTTC
CDR3aa: CASSLAGGRNDEQFF
v_gene: TRBV5-1
j_gene: TRBJ2-1
d_gene: .
abundance: few

CDR3nt: TGTGCCAGCAGCAGACAGTTCTCTAGCACAGATACGCAGTATTTT
CDR3aa: CASSRQFSSTDTQYF
v_gene: TRBV27
j_gene: TRBJ2-3
d_gene: .
abundance: .

CDR3nt: TGTGCCAGCAGCCAAGAAGAGGGGCGCGGCACAGATACGCAGTATTTT
CDR3aa: CASSQEEGRGTDTQYF
v_gene: TRBV4-2
j_gene: TRBJ2-3
d_gene: .
abundance: few

CDR3nt: TGTGCCAGCAGTTTAAGGAGATACAGTATGAACACTGAAGCTTTCTTT
CDR3aa: CASSLRRYSMNTEAFF
v_gene: TRBV27
j_gene: TRBJ1-1
d_gene: .
abundance: few

CDR3nt: TGTGCCAGCAGCTTAGTGGGGACCGACGGCTATGGCTACACCTTC
CDR3aa: CASSLVGTDGYGYTF
v_gene: TRBV11-2
j_gene: TRBJ1-2
d_gene: .
abundance: .

CDR3nt: TGTGCCTGGAGTGAACAGGGGGGAAAAGAGCAGTACTTC
CDR3aa: CAWSEQGGKEQYF
v_gene: TRBV30
j_gene: TRBJ2-5
d_gene: TRBD1
abundance: few

CDR3nt: TGTGCCAGCAGCCTTCCACTATCAGGCACAGATACGCAGTATTTT
CDR3aa: CASSLPLSGTDTQYF
v_gene: TRBV7-3
j_gene: TRBJ2-3
d_gene: .
abundance: .

CDR3nt: TGTGCCAGCAGCTCCTTCTCTGAGAACACTGAAGCTTTCTTT
CDR3aa: CASSSFSENTEAFF
v_gene: TRBV5-5
j_gene: TRBJ1-1
d_gene: .
abundance: .

CDR3nt: TGTGCTAGTGGTCCGGGAGGTGGTCTGAATAATGAAAAACTGTTTTTT
CDR3aa: CASGPGGGLNNEKLFF
v_gene: TRBV12-5
j_gene: TRBJ1-4
d_gene: .
abundance: few